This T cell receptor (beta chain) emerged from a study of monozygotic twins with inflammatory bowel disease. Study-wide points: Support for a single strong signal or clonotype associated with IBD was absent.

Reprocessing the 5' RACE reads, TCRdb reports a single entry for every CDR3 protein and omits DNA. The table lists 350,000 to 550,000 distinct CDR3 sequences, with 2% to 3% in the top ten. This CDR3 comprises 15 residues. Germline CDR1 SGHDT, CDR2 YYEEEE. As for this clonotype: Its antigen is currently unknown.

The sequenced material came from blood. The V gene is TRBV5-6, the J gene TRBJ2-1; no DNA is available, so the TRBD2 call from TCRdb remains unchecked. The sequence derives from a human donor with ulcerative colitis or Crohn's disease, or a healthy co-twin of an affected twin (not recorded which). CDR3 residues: CASSPGLDDYNEQFF.